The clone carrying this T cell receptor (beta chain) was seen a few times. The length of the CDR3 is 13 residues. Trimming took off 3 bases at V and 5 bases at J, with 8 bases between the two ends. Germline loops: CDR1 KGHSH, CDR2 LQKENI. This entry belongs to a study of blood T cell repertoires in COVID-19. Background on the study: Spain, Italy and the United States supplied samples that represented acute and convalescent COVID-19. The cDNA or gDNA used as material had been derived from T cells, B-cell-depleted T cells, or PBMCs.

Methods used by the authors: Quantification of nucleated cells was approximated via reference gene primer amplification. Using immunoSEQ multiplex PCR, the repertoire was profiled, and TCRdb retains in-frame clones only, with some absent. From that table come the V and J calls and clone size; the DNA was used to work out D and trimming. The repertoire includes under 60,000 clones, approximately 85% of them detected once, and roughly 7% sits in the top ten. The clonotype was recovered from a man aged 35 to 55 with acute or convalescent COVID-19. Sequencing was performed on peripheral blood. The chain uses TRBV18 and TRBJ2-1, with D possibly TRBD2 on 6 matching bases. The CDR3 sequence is CASSPGLDNEQFF. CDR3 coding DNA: TGTGCCAGCTCACCGGGACTCGACAATGAGCAGTTCTTC.